Given below is one TCR beta chain in context. The antigen it recognizes is unknown. No quality values exist for individual bases; no much larger clone is one base distant. Sequences SEHNR (CDR1) and FQNEAQ (CDR2) are obtained from the germline V gene (reference sequence). The V end gives up 8 bases and the J end 6 bases, leaving 13 bases in the junction not matched to a gene. The CDR3 measures 15 amino acids from cysteine to phenylalanine. Of the read, only the CDR3 DNA is kept; its 45 bases are in frame from base 1. The data belong to a study of T cell changes during pregnancy in multiple sclerosis (dated by TCRdb to the late 2010s). Notes on the research overall: In women with multiple sclerosis, the researchers looked at how the T cell repertoire shifted as pregnancy progressed.

Library prep was done by the immunoSEQ multiplex PCR assay. TCRdb re-hosts the immuneACCESS table, in-frame sequences only. Its copies lack some clones; in the studies checked, an unresolved V gene accounts for under half of them, and the cause for the rest is not known. This sample is represented by 55,000 to 65,000 clones; about 94% of them were singletons. The ten largest clones represent 2% to 3% of the sample. The receptor's source is a female donor with multiple sclerosis, enrolled in a pregnancy study. The chain joins TRBV7-9 to TRBJ2-1, with 7 bases in between that match TRBD2. This material consisted of CD8+ T cells from peripheral blood mononuclear cells, taken in the third trimester of pregnancy. The CDR3 reads as follows: CASGGGGLAANEQFF. The bases read TGTGCCAGCGGGGGGGGTGGGCTAGCGGCCAATGAGCAGTTCTTC.